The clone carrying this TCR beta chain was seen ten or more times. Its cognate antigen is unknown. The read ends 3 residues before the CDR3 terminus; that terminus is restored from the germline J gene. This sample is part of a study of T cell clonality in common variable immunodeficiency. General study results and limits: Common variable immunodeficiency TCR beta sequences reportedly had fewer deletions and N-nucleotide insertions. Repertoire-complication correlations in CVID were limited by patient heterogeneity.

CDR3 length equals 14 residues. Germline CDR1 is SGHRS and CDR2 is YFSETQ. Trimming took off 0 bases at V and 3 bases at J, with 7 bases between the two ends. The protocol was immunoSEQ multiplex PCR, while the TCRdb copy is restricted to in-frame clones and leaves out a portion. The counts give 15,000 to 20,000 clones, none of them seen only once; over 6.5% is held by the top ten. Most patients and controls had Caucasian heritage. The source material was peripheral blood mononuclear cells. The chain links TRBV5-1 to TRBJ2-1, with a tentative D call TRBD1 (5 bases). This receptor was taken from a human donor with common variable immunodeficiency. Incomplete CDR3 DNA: TGCGCCAGCAGCTTGGGACAGATCTACAATGAG. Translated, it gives CASSLGQIYNE. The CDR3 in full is CASSLGQIYNEQFF.